The sequence of this T cell receptor (beta chain) was determined in a study of regulatory T cells in long-lasting Graves disease. Trimming removed 7 bases from V and 7 bases from J, with 17 bases in between. This CDR3 spans 14 amino acids. The germline V gene has CDR1 MDHEN and CDR2 SYDVKM. Findings and limits, study-wide: For persistent Graves' patients, TCR diversity was lower than for newly diagnosed ones. TRBV28, TRBJ1-2 and TRBJ2-5 emerged as the favored segments in persistent disease.

This clonotype was seen ten or more times. The target antigen is unknown. Time point denoted: newly diagnosed GD, antithyroid drugs for less than 3 months. There was RNA extracted from PBMCs, and the TCR library was made from it. Researchers made TCR beta libraries by using iRepertoire HTBI primers and running Arm-PCR on CDR3 regions. TCRdb re-derived calls from the multiplex PCR reads in MiXCR, one entry per CDR3 protein. The repertoire holds approximately 400,000 distinct CDR3 sequences, with about 15% as singletons. This sample was shared with a second study, whose subject was T cells in Graves' hyperthyroidism and ophthalmopathy. Per that paper: Subjects aged 18 to 65 presented with newly diagnosed hyperthyroidism of less than 2 months' duration.

Specimen: peripheral blood mononuclear cells (PBMCs), collected at new diagnosis, from a patient treated with antithyroid drugs. This chain uses TRBV28 with TRBJ2-1, with D tentatively TRBD1 or TRBD2 (5 bases each). The clonotype comes from a woman in her twenties or thirties with Graves disease. This CDR3 reads CASISGTARNEQFF. DNA of the CDR3: TGTGCCAGCATCTCCGGGACGGCGAGGAATGAGCAGTTCTTC.